The 12 T cell receptor beta chains in this list originate from one sample, sequenced in a study of blood T cell repertoires in COVID-19. TCRdb's table, derived via immunoSEQ multiplex PCR, lists solely in-frame clones and lacks some. The sample contains around 280,000 clones, 90% of which appear only once. Specimen: PBMCs or T cells enriched from blood (not recorded which). Receptors originate from a woman in her late teens or twenties with acute COVID-19.

The chain uses TRBV19 and TRBJ1-2; D unresolved. Trimming pared 4 bases from V and 0 bases from J, leaving 3 bases between. Looked up from germline, CDR1 is LNHDA and CDR2 is SQIVND (reference sequence). The CDR3 covers 12 residues. This CDR3 is CASSNTNYGYTF. CDR3 coding DNA: TGTGCCAGTAGTAACACTAACTATGGCTACACCTTC.

This chain uses TRBV7-2 with TRBJ2-2, with D tentatively TRBD2 (7 bases). Germline V gives CDR1 SGHTA, CDR2 FQGNSA. The CDR3 covers 16 residues. Trimming removed 3 bases at V and 4 bases at J, with 15 bases between. CDR3 coding DNA: TGTGCCAGCAGCTTCGCGGGGGCGCGGGGCACCGGGGAGCTGTTTTTT. Its translation is CASSFAGARGTGELFF. Full variable domain (missing parts from reference TRBV7-2 and TRBJ2-2): GAGVSQSPSNKVTEKGKDVELRCDPISGHTALYWYRQSLGQGLEFLIYFQGNSAPDKSGLPSDRFSAERTGGSVSTLTIQRTQQEDSAVYLCASSFAGARGTGELFFGEGSRLTVL.

The V gene is TRBV4-1, the J gene TRBJ1-6, with D uncertain. The CDR3 loop spans 18 amino acids. The V gene's germline CDR1 is MGHRA and CDR2 YSYEKL. V was trimmed by 0 bases and J by 4 bases, leaving 16 bases between them. Here the CDR3 reads CASSQDTQRGSYNSPLHF. DNA for the CDR3: TGCGCCAGCAGCCAAGATACGCAGCGCGGTTCTTATAATTCACCCCTCCACTTT.

This clone was found once. The J gene is TRBJ1-1, the V gene TRBV2; 8 nucleotides line up with TRBD1. Germline V gives CDR1 SNHLY, CDR2 FYNNEI. The J segment lost 0 bases and the V segment lost 10 bases, leaving 7 bases of the junction unmatched. This CDR3 contains 14 residues. The CDR3 sequence: CATVNRGMNTEAFF. Here the CDR3 DNA reads TGTGCCACGGTAAACAGGGGGATGAACACTGAAGCTTTCTTT.

This clone has just one count. DNA for the CDR3: TGTGCCAGTAGCGAGGACCGACTAGCGGGCAATGAGCAGTTCTTC. As protein: CASSEDRLAGNEQFF. The chain joins TRBV19 to TRBJ2-1, with 10 bases lining up with TRBD2. Germline V gene data show CDR1 as LNHDA and CDR2 as SQIVND (reference sequence). This CDR3 contains 15 residues. With 6 bases clipped from V and 6 bases from J, the junction kept 8 bases outside the gene matches. The whole variable domain, remainder taken from reference TRBV19 and TRBJ2-1, is DGGITQSPKYLFRKEGQNVTLSCEQNLNHDAMYWYRQDPGQGLRLIYYSQIVNDFQKGDIAEGYSVSREKKESFPLTVTSAQKNPTAFYLCASSEDRLAGNEQFFGPGTRLTVL.

This chain uses TRBV4-1 with TRBJ2-7; TRBD1 matches at 10 bases. Looked up from germline, CDR1 is MGHRA and CDR2 is YSYEKL. V dropped 6 bases and J dropped 2; count of bases not matched to a gene: 7. This CDR3 is 15 amino acids long. The CDR3 is CASSPGTGATYEQYF. For the CDR3, the DNA is TGCGCCAGCAGTCCCGGGACAGGGGCCACCTACGAGCAGTACTTC.

The V and J genes are TRBV6-5 and TRBJ1-6, with 10 bases identical to TRBD1. The length of the CDR3 is 14 residues. Trimming took 6 bases from V and 5 from J; bases not matched to a gene: 1. From germline, CDR1 is MNHEY and CDR2 SVGAGI. CDR3 sequence reads: CASRGTGDNSPLHF. As DNA, the CDR3 is TGTGCCAGCAGAGGGACAGGGGATAATTCACCCCTCCACTTT.

This sequence joins TRBV7-2 and TRBJ1-5; D remains unclear. Per germline, CDR1 SGHTA and CDR2 FQGNSA. CDR3 length: 14 residues. Trimming pared 5 bases from V and 10 bases from J, leaving 18 bases between. The CDR3 DNA follows: TGTGCCAGCAGCCCGACTGGAGGAGTTCACCCCCAGCATTTT. This codes for CASSPTGGVHPQHF.

The chain uses TRBV5-1 and TRBJ2-3; D may be TRBD1 (5 bases). This CDR3 is 14 amino acids long. V dropped 4 bases and J dropped 4 bases, with 13 bases sitting between them. The germline CDR1 and CDR2 sequences are SGHRS and YFSETQ. The CDR3 reads CASSTNLGADTQYF. The CDR3 DNA is TGCGCCAGCAGCACGAATTTAGGGGCAGATACGCAGTATTTT.

This chain connects TRBV15 to TRBJ1-2; 7 positions match TRBD1. CDR1 is LNHNV and CDR2 is YYDKDF in the germline V gene (reference sequence). Trimming at V came to 4 bases and at J to 3 bases, leaving 5 bases not matched to a gene. The CDR3 runs 14 residues. The CDR3 coding sequence is TGTGCCACCAGCACCCGGGACAGCTACTATGGCTACACCTTC. Translated, it gives CATSTRDSYYGYTF.

The chain recombines TRBV9 with TRBJ2-7, with a possible D match to TRBD1 (6 bases). Trimming removed 0 bases from V and 1 base from J, with 11 bases in between. CDR1 is SGDLS and CDR2 is YYNGEE in the germline V gene. The CDR3 contains 15 residues. CDR3 region: CASSVATGLSYEQYF. CDR3 DNA sequence: TGTGCCAGCAGCGTAGCGACAGGACTTTCCTACGAGCAGTACTTC.

This chain joins TRBV7-6 and TRBJ2-1; TRBD2 matches 8 bases. V dropped 1 base and J dropped 1; count of bases not matched to a gene: 9. The CDR3 has 18 residues. In germline, CDR1 is SGHVS, CDR2 FNYEAQ. CDR3 loop: CASSLVSFSSGSYNEQFF. CDR3 bases: TGTGCCAGCAGCTTAGTAAGTTTCTCTAGCGGGTCCTACAATGAGCAGTTCTTC.